The 24 T cell receptor beta chains below all came from one sample that was sequenced in a study of blood T cell repertoires in COVID-19. Only in-frame clones appear in the TCRdb table, and some are missing; sequencing was by immunoSEQ multiplex PCR. The sample contains more than 95,000 clones, approximately 90% of which appear only once. Sequenced material: peripheral blood. Every receptor here comes from a human donor with active COVID-19. The donor label of this sample is uncertain.

The chain recombines TRBV27 with TRBJ2-3, with D possibly being TRBD1 (5 bases). This CDR3 is built from 13 residues. Germline lookup yields CDR1 MNHEY and CDR2 SMNVEV (reference sequence). With 4 bases removed from V and 4 bases from J, the gap between germline ends came to 9 bases. The CDR3 reads CASSSRVADTQYF. The CDR3 DNA reads TGTGCCAGCAGTTCCAGGGTTGCAGATACGCAGTATTTT.

The chain employs TRBV6-5 and TRBJ2-7; D gene uncertain. CDR3 length equals 12 residues. V shed 5 bases and J shed 0 bases, with 5 bases lying between them. Per germline, CDR1 MNHEY and CDR2 SVGAGI. The CDR3 region has the DNA TGTGCCAGCAGTACCTACTCCTACGAGCAGTACTTC. It translates to CASSTYSYEQYF.

This rearrangement joins TRBV5-1 to TRBJ1-2; D call uncertain. The length of the CDR3 is 15 residues. Germline V lookup: CDR1 SGHRS, CDR2 YFSETQ. V was trimmed by 1 base and J by 2 bases, leaving 12 bases between them. Here the CDR3 reads CASSLTAGSNYGYTF. The CDR3 DNA is TGCGCCAGCAGCTTGACCGCGGGGTCCAACTATGGCTACACCTTC.

The CDR3 protein is CASSYSNRGIDSPLHF. The CDR3 DNA follows: TGTGCCAGCAGTTACTCGAATCGGGGAATAGATTCACCCCTCCACTTT. The chain employs TRBV6-5 and TRBJ1-6, with D hard to call. The CDR3 loop spans 16 amino acids. CDR1 and CDR2 from the germline V gene are MNHEY and SVGAGI. Trimming shortened V by 0 bases and J by 8 bases, and 14 bases separated the two germline ends.

The chain carries TRBV7-8 and TRBJ2-3; TRBD2 is a possible D gene (6 bases). V lost 3 bases and J 1 base, leaving 17 bases between the germline ends. The CDR3 contains 17 residues. Germline V gene data show CDR1 as SGHVS and CDR2 as FQNEAQ. The CDR3 region is CASSFQAGRVGTDTQYF. As DNA, the CDR3 is TGTGCCAGCAGCTTTCAAGCGGGTCGGGTAGGCACAGATACGCAGTATTTT.

The CDR3 coding sequence is TGTGCCAGCAGCCGGAGGAATGAGCAGTTCTTC. Translated, it gives CASSRRNEQFF. The rearrangement uses TRBV28 and TRBJ2-1; D is perhaps TRBD2 (5 bases). CDR1 MDHEN and CDR2 SYDVKM come from the germline V gene. This CDR3 comprises 11 residues. Trimming pared 6 bases from V and 7 bases from J, leaving 7 bases between.

The chain uses TRBV30 and TRBJ2-3, with a tentative D call TRBD1 (6 bases). The CDR3 covers 14 residues. Germline-derived CDR1 and CDR2 are GTSNPN and SVGIG (reference sequence). V was pared by 3 bases and J by 4 bases, with 14 bases between. The CDR3 sequence: CAWREGRGADTQYF. In nucleotides, the CDR3 is TGTGCCTGGAGAGAAGGCAGGGGCGCAGATACGCAGTATTTT.

V gene TRBV6-2 or TRBV6-3 combines with J gene TRBJ2-7, with 9 nucleotides matching TRBD1. CDR3 length: 17 residues. Trimming removed 6 bases from V and 6 bases from J; junction bases left unmatched: 18. CDR1 and CDR2 (germline): MNHEY, SVGEGT. CDR3 region: CASSPNTGGKGRSEQYF. In nucleotides, the CDR3 is TGTGCCAGCAGCCCCAATACAGGGGGCAAAGGGCGCTCCGAGCAGTACTTC.

This clone appeared a few times. The rearrangement joins TRBV3-1 (or the pseudogene TRBV3-2) to TRBJ2-1; D may be TRBD1 (6 bases). Trimming shortened V by 0 bases and J by 5 bases, and 23 bases separated the two germline ends. This CDR3 region has 19 residues. CDR1 is LGHDT and CDR2 is YNNKEL in the germline V gene (reference sequence). This CDR3 reads CASSQDVRFGQGTHNEQFF. The DNA for the CDR3 is TGTGCCAGCAGCCAAGATGTTCGGTTTGGCCAGGGGACCCACAATGAGCAGTTCTTC.

This clone was recorded a few times. The chain couples TRBV27 to TRBJ1-2, with 7 bases aligning to TRBD1. The CDR3 consists of 16 residues. Trimming took 4 bases from V and 5 from J; bases not matched to a gene: 13. Germline-derived CDR1 and CDR2 are MNHEY and SMNVEV (reference sequence). The CDR3 sequence is CASSYLRQGVSYGYTF. The CDR3, as DNA: TGTGCCAGCAGTTATCTTCGACAGGGAGTCTCGTATGGCTACACCTTC.

This clone was recorded once. V and J are TRBV6-2 or TRBV6-3 and TRBJ2-5; tentatively, D is TRBD2 (7 bases). Trimming took 2 bases from V and 3 from J, leaving 16 bases between them. Germline CDR1 reads MNHEY; CDR2 reads SVGEGT. The CDR3 runs to 16 residues. The CDR3 region is CASSYVAGATEETQYF. As DNA, the CDR3 is TGTGCCAGCAGTTACGTCGCGGGGGCCACCGAAGAGACCCAGTACTTC.

V and J are TRBV4-2 and TRBJ1-5; 10 bases line up with TRBD1. V was clipped by 3 bases and J by 2 bases; unmatched bases: 10. The CDR3 contains 18 residues. Germline V gives CDR1 LGHNA, CDR2 YNFKEQ. The CDR3 region is CASSQAGQGGVGNQPQHF. The CDR3 region has the DNA TGTGCCAGCAGCCAGGCCGGACAGGGGGGCGTTGGCAATCAGCCCCAGCATTTT.

This clone was detected only a few times. The chain joins TRBV6-4 to TRBJ2-2; TRBD2 aligns across 13 bases. Looked up from germline, CDR1 is MRHNA and CDR2 is SNTAGT. Trimming removed 5 bases from V and 6 bases from J; junction bases left unmatched: 9. This CDR3 has 17 residues. CDR3 sequence: CASSPGLAGADAGELFF. Written as DNA, the CDR3 is TGTGCCAGCAGTCCTGGACTAGCGGGGGCTGACGCCGGGGAGCTGTTTTTT.

This clone was observed a few times. This sequence joins TRBV30 and TRBJ1-1; 10 bases are a match to TRBD1. Germline-derived CDR1 and CDR2 are GTSNPN and SVGIG (reference sequence). Germline trimming cut 0 bases from V and 1 base from J; bases unmatched to any gene: 8. This CDR3 spans 17 amino acids. The CDR3 here is CAWSVGDRGGWNTEAFF. The CDR3 DNA reads as TGTGCCTGGAGTGTGGGGGACAGGGGCGGGTGGAACACTGAAGCTTTCTTT.

The chain employs TRBV4-1 and TRBJ2-1, with 8 bases that match TRBD2. There are 15 residues in the CDR3. CDR1 is MGHRA and CDR2 is YSYEKL in the germline V gene. With 3 bases clipped from V and 7 bases from J, the junction kept 8 bases outside the gene matches. The CDR3 bases are TGCGCCAGCAGCCATGCTGGGACTAGTTTGAATGAGCAGTTCTTC. Its translation: CASSHAGTSLNEQFF.

V is TRBV5-4 and J is TRBJ1-2; 7 bases are shared with TRBD1. In germline, CDR1 is SGHNT, CDR2 YYREEE (reference sequence). The CDR3 consists of 15 residues. Trimming cost V 2 bases and J 8 bases; bases outside gene matches: 12. CDR3 bases: TGTGCCAGCAGCTTCAGCCTCGAGGGGGCGCGGGGCTACACCTTC. Its protein is CASSFSLEGARGYTF.

V usage is TRBV11-2 and J usage is TRBJ2-7; 7 bases fit TRBD1. Per the germline V gene, CDR1 is SGHAT and CDR2 is FQNNGV. The CDR3 covers 15 residues. V shed 4 bases and J 0 bases; nucleotides not matched to a gene: 6. As DNA, the CDR3 is TGTGCCAGCAGCTCGACCGGGACAGTCTCCTACGAGCAGTACTTC. It translates to CASSSTGTVSYEQYF.

This chain links TRBV6-6 with TRBJ2-3; 9 positions agree with TRBD1. The length of the CDR3 is 16 residues. Germline-derived CDR1 and CDR2 are MNHNY and SVGAGI (reference sequence). The trim removed 2 bases at V and 2 bases at J, leaving 5 bases unmatched. The CDR3 protein is CASSYGGQGVTDTQYF. The CDR3 nucleotides are TGTGCCAGCAGTTACGGGGGACAGGGAGTCACAGATACGCAGTATTTT.

The V and J genes are TRBV11-2 and TRBJ1-3; a weak D match, TRBD1 (5 bases). The CDR3 is 14 amino acids. Per the germline V gene, CDR1 is SGHAT and CDR2 is FQNNGV. The V end lost 4 bases, the J end lost 0 bases, and 7 bases lay between the germline ends. The CDR3 DNA sequence: TGTGCCAGCAGCTCTCAGGGCTCTGGAAACACCATATATTTT. It encodes CASSSQGSGNTIYF.

The V gene is TRBV3-1 (or the pseudogene TRBV3-2), the J gene TRBJ2-1, with 11 nucleotides matching TRBD2. The trim removed 3 bases at V and 5 bases at J, leaving 9 bases unmatched. This CDR3 spans 17 amino acids. The germline CDR1 and CDR2 sequences are LGHDT and YNNKEL (reference sequence). The CDR3 nucleotides read TGTGCCAGCAGCCATCGCGGTAGCGGGGGGGCCGACAATGAGCAGTTCTTC. It translates to CASSHRGSGGADNEQFF.

The chain recombines TRBV4-1 with TRBJ2-3, with unresolved D. The CDR3 contains 17 residues. The germline gives CDR1 MGHRA, CDR2 YSYEKL. Trimming left V 0 bases short and J 0 bases short, with 13 bases between. CDR3 sequence: CASSQDLVDASTDTQYF. The CDR3 nucleotides read TGCGCCAGCAGCCAAGATCTAGTTGACGCTAGCACAGATACGCAGTATTTT.

The DNA for the CDR3 is TGTGCCAGTAGTTGGAGGGCAGGGAATGAGCAGTTCTTC. Protein product: CASSWRAGNEQFF. The genes are TRBV19 and TRBJ2-1, with D possibly matching TRBD2 (6 bases). V was trimmed by 5 bases and J by 7 bases, leaving 12 bases between them. The CDR3 covers 13 residues. Germline CDR1 is LNHDA and CDR2 is SQIVND (reference sequence).

This clone occurred a few times. J is TRBJ1-6 and V is TRBV5-6, with D hard to call. CDR1 is SGHDT and CDR2 is YYEEEE in the germline V gene. Trimming shortened V by 1 base and J by 9 bases, and 11 bases separated the two germline ends. The CDR3 has 14 amino acids. For the CDR3, the DNA is TGTGCCAGCAGCTTGCGATTCGCGCTTTCACCCCTCCACTTT. It codes for CASSLRFALSPLHF.

The rearrangement links TRBV27 to TRBJ2-7, with TRBD1 matching 12 bases. Trimming at V came to 4 bases and at J to 3 bases, leaving 4 bases not matched to a gene. The CDR3 loop spans 15 amino acids. Germline assignment: CDR1 MNHEY and CDR2 SMNVEV (reference sequence). The CDR3 DNA sequence: TGTGCCAGCAGTTCCGGGACAGGGGGCTTCTACGAGCAGTACTTC. Translated, it gives CASSSGTGGFYEQYF.